Listed below are T cell receptor beta chains from one sample, sequenced in a study of metastatic and nonmetastatic thyroid tumors. Through MiXCR, TCRdb re-clonotyped the PCR reads. The profile shows 84,000 or so clones, around 9.2% of them singletons. The specimen was blood. Receptors were obtained from a female donor with papillary thyroid cancer or a benign thyroid nodule (not recorded which). Some clones in this sample may be carry-over from other donors' samples. The CDR3 runs from the conserved cysteine through the conserved F or W. The D gene is left open where the match is weak. Size is stated for part of the rows, as once, few or many counts, or as a class when the clone is expanded.

NA,TRBV28,NA,TRBJ2-7,CASSSHGRGHF,TGTGCCAGCAGTTCACATGGTAGGGGCCACTTC
many,TRBV6-1,NA,TRBJ1-1,CATDPAGGYTEAFF,TGTGCCACTGACCCCGCGGGGGGATACACTGAAGCTTTCTTT
many,TRBV2,TRBD2,TRBJ2-5,CASSGLGWASGGLGETQYF,TGTGCCAGCAGTGGGCTCGGATGGGCCAGCGGGGGGCTGGGGGAGACCCAGTACTTC
many,TRBV6-2/TRBV6-3,TRBD1,TRBJ1-5,CASSKQGATPNQPQHF,TGTGCCAGCAGTAAACAGGGGGCCACCCCCAATCAGCCCCAGCATTTT
many,TRBV5-1,NA,TRBJ1-2,CASNREGINYGYTF,TGCGCCAGCAATAGGGAAGGGATAAACTATGGCTACACCTTC
few,TRBV13,NA,TRBJ2-2,CASSPSYTGELFF,TGTGCCAGCAGTCCCAGTTACACCGGGGAGCTGTTTTTT
NA,TRBV18,TRBD1,TRBJ1-2,CASSPGQDWWGGYTF,TGTGCCAGCTCACCCGGACAGGACTGGTGGGGTGGCTACACCTTC
many,TRBV6-6,NA,TRBJ1-1,CASSYLAVEGNTEAFF,TGTGCCAGCAGTTACTTGGCCGTGGAGGGGAACACTGAAGCTTTCTTT
NA,TRBV20-1,TRBD2,TRBJ2-7,CSAETVGTSGLEQYF,TGCAGTGCTGAAACCGTCGGGACTAGCGGGCTAGAGCAGTACTTC
many,TRBV27,NA,TRBJ2-3,CASSFARHLSTDTQYF,TGTGCCAGCAGTTTCGCCCGACACCTTAGCACAGATACGCAGTATTTT
many,TRBV28,NA,TRBJ2-7,CASSFLGHDEQYF,TGTGCCAGCAGTTTTCTAGGCCACGACGAGCAGTACTTC
many,TRBV4-1,NA,TRBJ2-3,CASSQDPGSSTDTQYF,TGCGCCAGCAGCCAAGATCCGGGATCTAGCACAGATACGCAGTATTTT
many,TRBV6-4,NA,TRBJ2-3,CASSDRTTGTQYF,TGTGCCAGCAGTGACCGGACCACCGGTACGCAGTATTTT
many,TRBV7-3,NA,TRBJ2-3,CASSPQTTYTDTQYF,TGTGCCAGCAGCCCTCAGACCACCTACACAGATACGCAGTATTTT
many,TRBV20-1,NA,TRBJ1-2,CSARGQGTYGYTF,TGCAGTGCTAGAGGGCAAGGGACCTATGGCTACACCTTC
many,TRBV10-2,NA,TRBJ2-7,CASWAGRYEQYF,TGCGCCAGCTGGGCAGGGAGGTACGAGCAGTACTTC
few,TRBV6-4,TRBD1,TRBJ1-2,CASSVYPDRDNKGYTF,TGTGCCAGCAGTGTGTACCCGGACAGGGACAATAAGGGCTACACCTTC
few,TRBV5-6,TRBD2,TRBJ2-5,CASSLVRGGLETQYF,TGTGCCAGCAGCTTGGTACGGGGGGGCCTAGAGACCCAGTACTTC
NA,TRBV9,TRBD1,TRBJ2-7,CASSGDTGAGEQYF,TGTGCCAGCAGCGGAGACACAGGGGCGGGCGAGCAGTACTTC
many,TRBV4-1,TRBD2,TRBJ2-7,CASSQVGGGSPYEQYF,TGCGCCAGCAGCCAAGTAGGCGGGGGGAGTCCCTACGAGCAGTACTTC
many,TRBV6-6,TRBD2,TRBJ2-5,CASSYGGGYETQYF,TGTGCCAGCAGTTACGGCGGGGGGTACGAGACCCAGTACTTC
many,TRBV30,TRBD1,TRBJ1-4,CAWSVGTGGNTNEKLFF,TGTGCCTGGAGTGTCGGGACAGGGGGCAATACTAATGAAAAACTGTTTTTT
many,TRBV12-3/TRBV12-4,NA,TRBJ1-1,CASSSRGGGDTEAFF,TGTGCCAGCAGTTCTAGGGGGGGCGGGGACACTGAAGCTTTCTTT
NA,TRBV2,NA,TRBJ1-2,CASSDRGVGGYTF,TGTGCCAGCAGTGACAGGGGTGTAGGAGGCTACACCTTC
many,TRBV7-3,NA,TRBJ2-1,CASSKGSGTGYNEQFF,TGTGCCAGCAGCAAAGGAAGCGGCACCGGGTACAATGAGCAGTTCTTC
many,TRBV3-1,NA,TRBJ1-1,CASSQDPQINTEAFF,TGTGCCAGCAGCCAAGATCCACAGATAAACACTGAAGCTTTCTTT
few,TRBV24-1,TRBD1,TRBJ1-2,CAASDRDYGYTF,TGTGCCGCCAGTGACAGGGACTATGGCTACACCTTC
many,TRBV6-5,NA,TRBJ1-1,CASSYSGKDTEAFF,TGTGCCAGCAGTTACTCGGGCAAGGACACTGAAGCTTTCTTT
many,TRBV18,NA,TRBJ2-1,CASSPSSGYNEQFF,TGTGCCAGCTCACCCAGTAGCGGCTACAATGAGCAGTTCTTC
many,TRBV12-3/TRBV12-4,NA,TRBJ2-3,CASSPTDGLSTDTQYF,TGTGCCAGCAGCCCTACCGACGGGCTTAGCACAGATACGCAGTATTTT
many,TRBV2,TRBD2,TRBJ2-3,CASSEARGGRDTQYF,TGTGCCAGCAGTGAAGCGCGGGGGGGCCGAGATACGCAGTATTTT
many,TRBV6-2/TRBV6-3,NA,TRBJ1-5,CASSDSSAQPQHF,TGTGCCAGCAGTGACAGTTCGGCCCAGCCCCAGCATTTT
many,TRBV9,NA,TRBJ2-2,CASSVVYTGELFF,TGTGCCAGCAGCGTAGTGTACACCGGGGAGCTGTTTTTT
many,TRBV11-2,NA,TRBJ2-1,CASSFGQGSYNEQFF,TGTGCCAGCAGCTTCGGTCAGGGATCCTACAATGAGCAGTTCTTC
few,TRBV2,TRBD1,TRBJ2-1,CASSLGATGVYNEQFF,TGTGCCAGCAGTCTTGGAGCTACAGGGGTTTACAATGAGCAGTTCTTC
many,TRBV12-3/TRBV12-4,NA,TRBJ2-2,CASSLQAGELFF,TGTGCCAGCAGTCTTCAGGCCGGGGAGCTGTTTTTT
NA,TRBV3-1,TRBD1,TRBJ1-1,CASSHSVRGWTEAFF,TGTGCCAGCAGCCACAGTGTCAGGGGGTGGACTGAAGCTTTCTTT
many,TRBV20-1,TRBD1,TRBJ2-7,CSARVSGTGDSYEQYF,TGCAGTGCTAGAGTTAGCGGGACAGGGGATTCCTACGAGCAGTACTTC
few,TRBV29-1,NA,TRBJ1-2,CSVRLTGNYGYTF,TGCAGCGTTCGATTAACAGGGAACTATGGCTACACCTTC
few,TRBV11-3,NA,TRBJ2-5,CASSLGASVETQYF,TGTGCCAGCAGCTTAGGGGCTAGCGTTGAGACCCAGTACTTC
many,TRBV6-1,TRBD1,TRBJ1-1,CASSTTGGNTEAFF,TGTGCCAGCAGTACGACAGGGGGGAACACTGAAGCTTTCTTT
many,TRBV27,NA,TRBJ2-5,CASTPWETQYF,TGTGCCAGCACCCCATGGGAGACCCAGTACTTC
many,TRBV10-2,TRBD1,TRBJ1-5,CAAAGQGVRPQHF,TGCGCCGCCGCGGGACAGGGGGTGCGGCCCCAGCATTTT
many,TRBV7-9,NA,TRBJ2-2,CASSLRETGELFF,TGTGCCAGCAGCCTCAGGGAGACCGGGGAGCTGTTTTTT
many,TRBV10-3,NA,TRBJ2-5,CAISESKGTGEETQYF,TGTGCCATCAGTGAGTCGAAAGGTACGGGAGAGGAGACCCAGTACTTC
many,TRBV20-1,NA,TRBJ1-6,CSARGAGEHSPLHF,TGCAGTGCTAGAGGCGCAGGGGAGCATTCACCCCTCCACTTT
many,TRBV9,TRBD1,TRBJ2-3,CASGQGTTQYF,TGTGCCAGCGGACAGGGGACGACGCAGTATTTT
few,TRBV5-1,TRBD2,TRBJ2-4,CASSLSSGAIAKNIQYF,TGCGCCAGCAGCTTGTCTAGCGGGGCGATCGCCAAAAACATTCAGTACTTC
many,TRBV2,NA,TRBJ1-2,CASSISQTPGYTF,TGTGCCAGCAGTATCTCCCAGACACCGGGCTACACCTTC
many,TRBV6-5,NA,TRBJ2-1,CASSYRLAGEQFF,TGTGCCAGCAGTTACCGCCTAGCCGGTGAGCAGTTCTTC
many,TRBV5-4,NA,TRBJ2-5,CASSFLEETQYF,TGTGCCAGCAGCTTTCTGGAGGAGACCCAGTACTTC
many,TRBV10-3,TRBD1,TRBJ2-1,CAISRQGDYNEQFF,TGTGCCATCAGTAGACAGGGGGACTACAATGAGCAGTTCTTC
many,TRBV4-1,TRBD2,TRBJ2-3,CASSQGRGESTDTQYF,TGCGCCAGCAGCCAAGGGCGGGGGGAGAGCACAGATACGCAGTATTTT
many,TRBV6-1,NA,TRBJ1-6,CASSEAMTARVPLHF,TGTGCCAGCAGTGAGGCTATGACAGCCAGGGTGCCCCTCCACTTT
NA,TRBV11-1,TRBD2,TRBJ2-3,CASSYGLAGGTNTQYF,TGTGCCAGCAGCTACGGACTAGCGGGGGGAACAAATACGCAGTATTTT
many,TRBV18,NA,TRBJ2-7,CASSPPGVGEQYF,TGTGCCAGCTCACCACCGGGGGTAGGGGAGCAGTACTTC
medium-sized,TRBV20-1,TRBD2,TRBJ2-3,CSARGTSGGNTDTQYF,TGCAGTGCTAGAGGAACTAGCGGGGGTAACACAGATACGCAGTATTTT
many,TRBV24-1,NA,TRBJ1-6,CATSDSSYNSPLHF,TGTGCCACCAGTGATTCCAGCTATAATTCACCCCTCCACTTT
few,TRBV12-3/TRBV12-4,NA,TRBJ1-5,CASSFDNQPQHF,TGTGCCAGCAGTTTTGACAATCAGCCCCAGCATTTT